The 14 T cell receptor beta chains reported below all come from one sample, sequenced in a study of blood T cell repertoires in COVID-19. Profiled with immunoSEQ multiplex PCR; TCRdb holds only in-frame clones, not every one. The repertoire consists of approximately 58,000 clones, with about 85% occurring once and the leading ten covering approximately 4.5%. Material: peripheral blood. All receptors derive from a man between 35 and 55 years old with active COVID-19.

CDR3 in DNA: TGTGCCAGCAGCTCTCGGACTAGCGGTTGGGCCAATGAGCAGTTCTTC. This encodes CASSSRTSGWANEQFF. This chain joins TRBV5-4 and TRBJ2-1; 10 nucleotides match TRBD2. CDR3 length equals 16 residues. In germline, CDR1 is SGHNT, CDR2 YYREEE (reference sequence). V gave up 3 bases and J gave up 6 bases; unmatched junction bases: 9.

This chain joins TRBV28 and TRBJ1-5, with D unresolved. Looked up from germline, CDR1 is MDHEN and CDR2 is SYDVKM. Trimming removed 2 bases from V and 11 bases from J, with 22 bases in between. The CDR3 covers 16 residues. CDR3 coding DNA: TGTGCCAGCAGTTTAAGGCCCCGATTGGGGTCGGGAGCCCAGCATTTT. This codes for CASSLRPRLGSGAQHF.

The chain couples TRBV27 to TRBJ1-1; TRBD1 matches at 10 bases. Losses at the gene ends were 5 bases for V and 2 bases for J; bases not matched to a gene: 11. The germline V gene has CDR1 MNHEY and CDR2 SMNVEV (reference sequence). The CDR3 is made up of 17 amino acids. CDR3 sequence reads: CASSVRDRGVLNTEAFF. The DNA of the CDR3 is TGTGCCAGCAGTGTCCGGGACAGGGGAGTTCTAAACACTGAAGCTTTCTTT.

The V call is TRBV30, the J call TRBJ1-1, with 10 bases aligning to TRBD1. The V gene's germline CDR1 is GTSNPN and CDR2 SVGIG (reference sequence). This CDR3 spans 14 amino acids. The trim removed 2 bases at V and 6 bases at J, leaving 6 bases unmatched. The CDR3 coding sequence is TGTGCCTGGAGTACTGGACAGGGGGAATCTGAAGCTTTCTTT. This encodes CAWSTGQGESEAFF.

The V call is TRBV28, the J call TRBJ2-3; D not certain. Trimming took 1 base from V and 2 from J, leaving 7 bases between them. The germline V gene has CDR1 MDHEN and CDR2 SYDVKM. This CDR3 contains 14 residues. The CDR3 nucleotides are TGTGCCAGCAGTTTATCGTCAGACACAGATACGCAGTATTTT. Amino acid sequence: CASSLSSDTDTQYF.

The chain joins TRBV28 to TRBJ2-7, with 7 bases identical to TRBD2. The CDR3 has 15 residues. Germline V CDR1 and CDR2: MDHEN, SYDVKM. V shed 10 bases, J shed 4 bases, and the junction held 16 bases outside the gene matches. The chain's CDR3 is CAINFPRGGVYEQYF. The CDR3 region has the DNA TGTGCCATCAACTTCCCACGGGGAGGGGTTTACGAGCAGTACTTC. The entire variable domain, with the rest obtained from reference TRBV28 and TRBJ2-7, is as follows: DVKVTQSSRYLVKRTGEKVFLECVQDMDHENMFWYRQDPGLGLRLIYFSYDVKMKEKGDIPEGYSVSREKKERFSLILESASTNQTSMYLCAINFPRGGVYEQYFGPGTRLTVT.

The chain recombines TRBV14 with TRBJ2-7; TRBD1 is a possible D gene (5 bases). Germline-derived CDR1 and CDR2 are SGHDN and FVKESK. Trimming cost V 4 bases and J 3 bases, with 16 bases left between them. This CDR3 has 15 amino acids. CDR3 in amino acids: CASSPTRPGFYEQYF. The CDR3 nucleotides read TGTGCCAGCAGCCCCACGAGACCAGGGTTCTACGAGCAGTACTTC.

V gene TRBV10-3 combines with J gene TRBJ1-2; the match to TRBD1 covers 10 bases. Trimming at V came to 6 bases and at J to 6 bases, leaving 4 bases not matched to a gene. The germline CDR1 and CDR2 sequences are ENHRY and SYGVKD. The CDR3 loop spans 13 amino acids. The CDR3 nucleotides are TGTGCCATCAGCGAAGGACAGGGGGATGGCTACACCTTC. It translates to CAISEGQGDGYTF.

CDR3 DNA: TGCGCCAGCAGCCAAGGACAGGGAGCTGGAAACACCATATATTTT. Translated: CASSQGQGAGNTIYF. This sequence joins TRBV4-1 and TRBJ1-3; TRBD1 aligns across 7 bases. The CDR3 runs 15 residues. Germline trimming cut 1 base from V and 2 bases from J; bases unmatched to any gene: 2. Germline lookup yields CDR1 MGHRA and CDR2 YSYEKL.

The chain recombines TRBV7-7 with TRBJ2-2; 11 bases align to TRBD1. V shed 5 bases and J 6 bases; nucleotides not matched to a gene: 2. This CDR3 contains 14 residues. Germline lookup yields CDR1 SSHAT and CDR2 FNYEAQ (reference sequence). The CDR3 region is CASSLGQGAGELFF. The CDR3 nucleotides are TGTGCCAGCAGCCTGGGACAGGGGGCCGGGGAGCTGTTTTTT.

The V and J genes are TRBV5-1 and TRBJ2-2, with 8 positions matching TRBD1. The V and J ends lost 2 bases and 8 bases, in that order; junction bases with no gene match: 8. The CDR3 consists of 15 residues. The germline V gene has CDR1 SGHRS and CDR2 YFSETQ. CDR3: CASSFRQGASGELFF. CDR3 bases: TGCGCCAGCAGCTTCCGGCAGGGGGCATCTGGGGAGCTGTTTTTT.

This clone was counted between two and nine times. The chain is built from TRBV18 and TRBJ1-2; 8 positions agree with TRBD1. Germline-derived CDR1 and CDR2 are KGHSH and LQKENI. The CDR3 contains 13 residues. Unmatched junction bases numbered 2, after V lost 0 bases and J lost 8 bases. The CDR3 spells CASSPPTGEGYTF. Written as DNA, the CDR3 is TGTGCCAGCTCACCACCGACAGGGGAGGGCTACACCTTC.

The CDR3 reads CASINLRAGEEKLFF. The CDR3 DNA reads as TGTGCCAGCATCAACCTCAGGGCGGGGGAAGAAAAACTGTTTTTT. The chain uses TRBV28 and TRBJ1-4; possible D gene TRBD1, 5 bases. Germline V gives CDR1 MDHEN, CDR2 SYDVKM. Trimming stripped 7 bases from V and 8 bases from J, with 20 bases between. The CDR3 totals 15 residues.

The V gene is TRBV5-1, the J gene TRBJ2-1; tentatively, D is TRBD2 (5 bases). CDR3 size: 14 residues. The germline CDR1 and CDR2 sequences are SGHRS and YFSETQ. V shed 3 bases and J shed 6 bases, with 13 bases lying between them. The CDR3 sequence: CASSSPGLSNEQFF. DNA for the CDR3: TGCGCCAGCAGCTCGCCTGGACTGTCCAATGAGCAGTTCTTC.